The source of this TCR beta chain is a study of identical twins. General observations from the study: Fewer insertions characterized abundant cord blood beta clonotypes, whereas memory repertoires showed none. Zero-insertion results could be subject to partial confounding by invariant MAIT and iNKT cells.

No donor was unhealthy or non-Caucasian. Worth noting for this clonotype: Its antigen is as yet unknown.

Unique molecular identifiers were in the cDNA, with template-switch universal primer binding. TCRdb redid the calling of the 5' RACE reads with MiXCR, one entry per CDR3 protein. The profile shows about 1.7 million distinct CDR3 sequences, roughly a third of them singletons. This sequence was found in a newborn girl in good health. Sequencing used cord blood.

CDR3 sequence: CSARTSTGGNQPQHF. The CDR3 nucleotides are TGCAGTGCCAGAACCTCTACAGGGGGCAATCAGCCCCAGCATTTT. This rearrangement joins TRBV20-1 to TRBJ1-5; 7 bases map to TRBD1. CDR3 size: 15 residues. J was trimmed by 2 bases and V by 6 bases; bases with no gene match: 10. Germline assignment: CDR1 DFQATT and CDR2 SNEGSKA (reference sequence).